Listed here are 18 T cell receptor beta chains from one sample, sequenced in a study of blood T cells in healthy people across ages. The use of a sample-barcoded 5' primer and a J-beta primer mix characterized a second PCR of roughly 6 to 11 cycles. In TCRdb, the 5' RACE reads were re-called with MiXCR into one record per CDR3 protein. Here the sample spans some 670,000 distinct CDR3 sequences, 52% being singletons. Sequencing was carried out using blood. These receptors originate from a woman of 80 years or more in good health.

A word on this clonotype: It may be a read error: a sequence one base away is much more abundant. The chain has TRBV7-9 and TRBJ2-1; the D gene is possibly TRBD2 (6 bases). The CDR3 has 13 amino acids. CDR1 and CDR2 from the germline V gene are SEHNR and FQNEAQ (reference sequence). Trimming took off 4 bases at V and 12 bases at J, with 16 bases between the two ends. DNA for the CDR3: TGTGCCAGCAGCTCAACTAGCCGCTCGGGGCAGTTCTTC. It codes for CASSSTSRSGQFF.

This clonotype showed up many times. The J gene is TRBJ2-1, the V gene TRBV6-2 or TRBV6-3; TRBD2 agrees at 12 bases. Germline-derived CDR1 and CDR2 are MNHEY and SVGEGT. Trimming cost V 6 bases and J 4 bases; bases outside gene matches: 4. This CDR3 is 15 amino acids long. The CDR3 protein is CASSRTSGAYNEQFF. DNA of the CDR3: TGTGCCAGCAGCAGGACTAGCGGGGCGTACAATGAGCAGTTCTTC.

The V and J genes are TRBV5-1 and TRBJ2-3; TRBD1 might be the D (5 bases). V shed 2 bases and J shed 5 bases, with 15 bases lying between them. Looked up from germline, CDR1 is SGHRS and CDR2 is YFSETQ. This CDR3 spans 15 amino acids. The CDR3 sequence is CASSLGWQGEDTQYF. The CDR3 DNA follows: TGCGCCAGCAGCTTAGGCTGGCAGGGCGAAGATACGCAGTATTTT.

This clonotype was found a few times. CDR3 in amino acids: CASSSYQGTDTQYF. As DNA, the CDR3 is TGTGCCAGCAGTTCGTATCAGGGCACAGATACGCAGTATTTT. The chain links TRBV28 to TRBJ2-3; D is unresolved. V was pared by 4 bases and J by 1 base, with 9 bases between. The CDR3 totals 14 residues. The germline gives CDR1 MDHEN, CDR2 SYDVKM.

This clonotype was recorded many times. The chain joins TRBV12-3 or TRBV12-4 to TRBJ2-7; no clear D. The CDR3 has 13 amino acids. The ends were cut back, 2 bases at V and 2 bases at J, with 7 bases in the middle. CDR3 sequence reads: CASSLQTAYEQYF. CDR3 in DNA: TGTGCCAGCAGTTTACAGACCGCCTACGAGCAGTACTTC.

The chain uses TRBV20-1 and TRBJ2-5, with 7 bases lining up with TRBD1. Germline CDR1 and CDR2: DFQATT and SNEGSKA (reference sequence). This CDR3 contains 13 residues. With V trimmed by 2 bases and J by 5 bases, 5 bases remained unmatched. In nucleotides, the CDR3 is TGCAGTGCTAGATTGACAGGGAAGGAGACCCAGTACTTC. Amino acid sequence: CSARLTGKETQYF.

The chain couples TRBV5-1 to TRBJ1-2; D remains unclear. V shed 0 bases and J shed 4 bases, with 13 bases lying between them. The CDR3 contains 15 residues. CDR1 and CDR2 (germline): SGHRS, YFSETQ. CDR3 loop: CASSLETGGSYGYTF. DNA for the CDR3: TGCGCCAGCAGCTTGGAGACGGGAGGAAGCTATGGCTACACCTTC. The full variable domain, its missing parts supplied by reference TRBV5-1 and TRBJ1-2, is KAGVTQTPRYLIKTRGQQVTLSCSPISGHRSVSWYQQTPGQGLQFLFEYFSETQRNKGNFPGRFSGRQFSNSRSEMNVSTLELGDSALYLCASSLETGGSYGYTFGSGTRLTVV.

This sequence joins TRBV11-3 and TRBJ2-7, with 9 nucleotides matching TRBD2. The CDR3 is made up of 13 amino acids. V was pared by 8 bases and J by 6 bases, with 8 bases of the junction left unmatched. Per the germline V gene, CDR1 is SGHNT and CDR2 is YENEEA. CDR3 region: CASAREGLGEQYF. Written as DNA, the CDR3 is TGTGCCAGCGCGCGGGAGGGCCTGGGCGAGCAGTACTTC.

This clonotype was picked up a small number of times. V usage is TRBV5-1 and J usage is TRBJ1-5, with D tentatively TRBD1 (6 bases). Trimming stripped 0 bases from V and 9 bases from J, with 16 bases between. CDR3 length: 15 residues. From germline, CDR1 is SGHRS and CDR2 YFSETQ. The CDR3 DNA follows: TGCGCCAGCAGCTTGGGACCGCAGGGGTATCGGCCCCAGCATTTT. The encoded protein is CASSLGPQGYRPQHF.

V is TRBV15 and J is TRBJ2-3; 11 bases fit TRBD2. This CDR3 is built from 17 residues. CDR1 and CDR2 from the germline V gene are LNHNV and YYDKDF (reference sequence). The V gene end was trimmed by 5 bases and the J gene end by 2 bases; junction bases not matched to a gene: 9. CDR3 residues: CATSHARLAGYTDTQYF. The CDR3 nucleotides read TGTGCCACCAGCCACGCACGACTAGCGGGGTACACAGATACGCAGTATTTT. The entire variable domain, with the rest obtained from reference TRBV15 and TRBJ2-3, is as follows: DAMVIQNPRYQVTQFGKPVTLSCSQTLNHNVMYWYQQKSSQAPKLLFHYYDKDFNNEADTPDNFQSRRPNTSFCFLDIRSPGLGDTAMYLCATSHARLAGYTDTQYFGPGTRLTVL.

V is TRBV20-1 and J is TRBJ2-7, with 8 bases fitting TRBD1. The trim removed 5 bases at V and 1 base at J, leaving 1 base unmatched. This CDR3 is 12 amino acids long. CDR1 is DFQATT, CDR2 SNEGSKA, per germline (reference sequence). CDR3 loop: CSAWDRSYEQYF. CDR3 nucleotide sequence: TGCAGTGCTTGGGACAGGTCCTACGAGCAGTACTTC.

This clonotype has ten or more counts. The chain links TRBV6-5 to TRBJ1-3, with D uncertain. CDR3 length: 14 amino acids. The V and J ends lost 5 bases and 1 base respectively, with 9 bases between them. CDR1 and CDR2 (germline): MNHEY, SVGAGI. The DNA for the CDR3 is TGTGCCAGCAGTGGCACAGCTTCTGGAAACACCATATATTTT. Translating gives CASSGTASGNTIYF.

The chain uses TRBV24-1 and TRBJ2-3, with D tentatively TRBD1 or TRBD2 (5 bases each). The CDR3 length is 15 residues. V was cut by 10 bases and J by 1 base, with 17 bases left in between. CDR1 is KGHDR, CDR2 SFDVKD, per germline. The CDR3 nucleotides are TGTGCCACATCCCAAGATGGGGGAGGCACAGATACGCAGTATTTT. Amino acids: CATSQDGGGTDTQYF.

The chain couples TRBV20-1 to TRBJ2-1; the match to TRBD2 covers 8 bases. The CDR3 length is 14 residues. Per the germline V gene, CDR1 is DFQATT and CDR2 is SNEGSKA (reference sequence). The ends lost 5 bases at V and 7 bases at J; junction bases unmatched: 10. In DNA form, the CDR3 reads TGCAGTGCTTTGCTCGGGAGGGCTTGGAATGAGCAGTTCTTC. Amino acid sequence: CSALLGRAWNEQFF.

The chain links TRBV12-3 or TRBV12-4 to TRBJ2-1; either TRBD1 or TRBD2 may fit D (5 bases each). Trimming shortened V by 3 bases and J by 8 bases, and 14 bases separated the two germline ends. The CDR3 is 14 residues long. CDR3 in DNA: TGTGCCAGCAGTTTTGGGGCGGGCCGGGATGAGCAGTTCTTC. This translates into CASSFGAGRDEQFF.

The V and J genes are TRBV7-7 and TRBJ2-1, with 7 bases aligning to TRBD1. CDR3 length equals 13 residues. Germline assignment: CDR1 SSHAT and CDR2 FNYEAQ (reference sequence). V was clipped by 5 bases and J by 10 bases; unmatched bases: 8. The CDR3 loop reads CASSPNSRGEQFF. The CDR3 region has the DNA TGTGCCAGCAGCCCAAACTCCAGGGGGGAGCAGTTCTTC.

Details on this clonotype: A junction boundary mismatches the germline segment, possibly from a read error. This chain uses TRBV5-1 with TRBJ2-2, with D unresolved. The V gene's germline CDR1 is SGHRS and CDR2 YFSETQ. The CDR3 length is 12 residues. This CDR3 is CASRLEAGELFF. As DNA, the CDR3 is TGCGCCAGCAGGTTGGAAGCCGGGGAGCTGTTTTTT.

This clonotype was observed many times. This chain links TRBV4-2 with TRBJ1-2; 7 nucleotides line up with TRBD1. The CDR3 is 14 amino acids. The V gene's germline CDR1 is LGHNA and CDR2 YNFKEQ. V lost 0 bases and J lost 8; bases outside the gene matches: 6. CDR3 protein: CASSQDKGARGYTF. CDR3 DNA: TGTGCCAGCAGCCAAGATAAGGGGGCCCGGGGCTACACCTTC.